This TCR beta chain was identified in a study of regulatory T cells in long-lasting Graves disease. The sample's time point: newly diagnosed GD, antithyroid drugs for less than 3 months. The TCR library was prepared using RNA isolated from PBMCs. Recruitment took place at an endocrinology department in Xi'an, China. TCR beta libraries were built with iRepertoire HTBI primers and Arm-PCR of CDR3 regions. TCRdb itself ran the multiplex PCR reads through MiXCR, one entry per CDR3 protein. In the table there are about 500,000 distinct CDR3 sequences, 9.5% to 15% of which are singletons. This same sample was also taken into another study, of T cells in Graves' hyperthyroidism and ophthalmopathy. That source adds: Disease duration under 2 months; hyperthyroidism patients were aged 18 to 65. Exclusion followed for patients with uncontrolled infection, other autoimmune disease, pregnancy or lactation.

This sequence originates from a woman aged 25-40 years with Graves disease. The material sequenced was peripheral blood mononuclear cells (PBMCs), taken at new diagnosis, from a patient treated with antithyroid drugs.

The CDR3 DNA reads TGTGCCAGCAGCCCCTCCGGGGGGCGAGGGGAGACCCAGTACTTC. Translation gives CASSPSGGRGETQYF. The gene calls are TRBV7-9 and TRBJ2-5; the D gene is possibly TRBD2 (7 bases). With 5 bases removed from V and 5 bases from J, the gap between germline ends came to 18 bases. Germline CDR1 reads SEHNR; CDR2 reads FQNEAQ (reference sequence). The CDR3 length is 15 residues.